This paragraph covers one T cell receptor beta chain sequence. The data were taken from a study of beta chain features in type 1 diabetes. Germline CDR1 MDHEN, CDR2 SYDVKM. The CDR3 extends over 16 amino acids. V was pared by 1 base and J by 4 bases, with 13 bases between. The authors reverse transcribed all of the isolated RNA, so sequencing captured expressed TCRB transcripts. Regulatory, naive and central memory T cell samples averaged about 3.57 million reads. Sequencing used immunoSEQ multiplex PCR; TCRdb keeps in-frame clones, though not all of them. This sample has hundreds of thousands of clones, with about 32% found just once.

V and J are TRBV28 and TRBJ2-2; tentatively, D is TRBD1 or TRBD2 (6 bases each). The TCR originated in a man aged 18 to 30 in good health. The specimen sequenced was naive CD4+ T cells from blood. The CDR3 reads CASSLYSQGGTGELFF. CDR3 nucleotides: TGTGCCAGCAGTTTATACTCACAGGGAGGCACCGGGGAGCTGTTTTTT.